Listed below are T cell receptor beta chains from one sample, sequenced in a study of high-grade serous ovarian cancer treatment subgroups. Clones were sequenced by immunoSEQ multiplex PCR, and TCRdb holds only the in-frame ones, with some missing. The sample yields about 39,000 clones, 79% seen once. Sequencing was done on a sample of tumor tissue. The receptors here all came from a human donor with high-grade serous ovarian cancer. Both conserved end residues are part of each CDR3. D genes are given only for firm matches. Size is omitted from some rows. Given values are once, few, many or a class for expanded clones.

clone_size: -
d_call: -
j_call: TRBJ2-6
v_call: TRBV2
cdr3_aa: CASSGDSGANVLTF
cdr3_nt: TGTGCCAGCAGTGGTGACTCTGGGGCCAACGTCCTGACTTTC

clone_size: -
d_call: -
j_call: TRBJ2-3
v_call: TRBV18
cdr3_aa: CASSPPLALDTQYF
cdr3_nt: TGTGCCAGCTCACCACCGCTGGCACTGGATACGCAGTATTTT

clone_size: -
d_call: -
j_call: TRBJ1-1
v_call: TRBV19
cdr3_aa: CASRRGEAVSAEAFF
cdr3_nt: TGTGCCAGTCGGAGGGGGGAGGCGGTCTCGGCTGAAGCTTTCTTT

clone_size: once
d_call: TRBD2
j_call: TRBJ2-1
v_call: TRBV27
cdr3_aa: CASSEEAGITYNEQFF
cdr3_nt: TGTGCCAGCAGTGAAGAAGCGGGAATTACCTACAATGAGCAGTTCTTC

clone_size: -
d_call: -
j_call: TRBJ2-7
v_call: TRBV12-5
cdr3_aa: CASGTFDSYEQYF
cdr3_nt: TGTGCTAGTGGCACCTTCGACAGCTACGAGCAGTACTTC

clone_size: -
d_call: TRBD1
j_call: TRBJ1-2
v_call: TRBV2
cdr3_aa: CATTQGLNYGYTF
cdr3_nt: TGTGCCACCACACAGGGGCTTAACTATGGCTACACCTTC

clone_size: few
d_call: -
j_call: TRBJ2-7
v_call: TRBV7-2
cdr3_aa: CASSRTRAYEQYF
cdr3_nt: TGTGCCAGCAGTCGGACACGAGCCTACGAGCAGTACTTC

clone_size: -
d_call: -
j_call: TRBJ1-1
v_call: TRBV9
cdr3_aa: CASSVAWTITEAFF
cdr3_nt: TGTGCCAGCAGCGTAGCATGGACAATCACTGAAGCTTTCTTT

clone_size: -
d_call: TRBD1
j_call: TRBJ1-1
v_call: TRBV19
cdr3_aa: CASSIGQGLPEAFF
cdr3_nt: TGTGCCAGTAGTATCGGACAGGGGCTCCCTGAAGCTTTCTTT

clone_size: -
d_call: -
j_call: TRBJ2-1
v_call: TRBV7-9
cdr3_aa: CASSLRRSSYNEQFF
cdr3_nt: TGTGCCAGCAGCTTACGGCGGAGCTCCTACAATGAGCAGTTCTTC

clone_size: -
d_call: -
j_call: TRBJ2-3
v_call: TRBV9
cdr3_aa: CASSVAPTDTQYF
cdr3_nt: TGTGCCAGCAGCGTCGCCCCCACAGATACGCAGTATTTT

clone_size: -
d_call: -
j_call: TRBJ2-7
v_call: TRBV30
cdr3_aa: CAWRFGRSSYEQYF
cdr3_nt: TGTGCCTGGAGATTCGGCAGGAGCTCCTACGAGCAGTACTTC

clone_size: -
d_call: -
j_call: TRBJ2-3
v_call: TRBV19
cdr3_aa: CASSIGCGGQDTQYF
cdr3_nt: TGTGCCAGTAGTATTGGTTGTGGAGGGCAGGATACGCAGTATTTT

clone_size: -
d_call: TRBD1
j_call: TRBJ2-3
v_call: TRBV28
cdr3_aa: CASKGDREGDTQYF
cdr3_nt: TGTGCCAGCAAGGGGGACAGGGAGGGAGATACGCAGTATTTT

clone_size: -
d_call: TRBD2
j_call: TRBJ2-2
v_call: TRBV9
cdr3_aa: CASSVDSSGRHTGELFF
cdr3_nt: TGTGCCAGCAGCGTAGATTCTAGCGGGAGACACACCGGGGAGCTGTTTTTT

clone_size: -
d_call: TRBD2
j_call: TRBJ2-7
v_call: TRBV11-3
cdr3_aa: CASTATSGSSYEQYF
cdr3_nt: TGTGCCAGCACCGCGACTAGCGGGAGCTCCTACGAGCAGTACTTC

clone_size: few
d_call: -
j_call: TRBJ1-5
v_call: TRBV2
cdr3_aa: CASRILGTPNQPQHF
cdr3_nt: TGTGCCAGCAGAATTCTCGGGACACCTAATCAGCCCCAGCATTTT

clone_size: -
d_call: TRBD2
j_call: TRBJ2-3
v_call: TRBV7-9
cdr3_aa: CASSLDGTRVTDTQYF
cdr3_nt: TGTGCCAGCAGCTTAGATGGGACTAGAGTCACAGATACGCAGTATTTT

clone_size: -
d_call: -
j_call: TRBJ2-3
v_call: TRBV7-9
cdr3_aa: CASSPGGGHTDTQYF
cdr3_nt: TGTGCCAGCAGCCCAGGGGGGGGCCACACAGATACGCAGTATTTT

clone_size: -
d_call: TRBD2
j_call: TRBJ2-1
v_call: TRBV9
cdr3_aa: CASSFSGMTYNEQFF
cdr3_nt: TGTGCCAGCAGCTTTAGCGGGATGACCTACAATGAGCAGTTCTTC

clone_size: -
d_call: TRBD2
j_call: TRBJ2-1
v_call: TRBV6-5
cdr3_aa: CASTESGSEYNEQFF
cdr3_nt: TGTGCCAGCACCGAAAGCGGGAGTGAATACAATGAGCAGTTCTTC

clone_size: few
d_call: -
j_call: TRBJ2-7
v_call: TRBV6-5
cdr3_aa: CASSYGPGTHYEQYF
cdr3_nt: TGTGCCAGCAGTTACGGCCCCGGGACACACTACGAGCAGTACTTC

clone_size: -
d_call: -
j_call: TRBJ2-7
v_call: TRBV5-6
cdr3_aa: CASSFSQPGPGFTYEQYF
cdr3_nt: TGTGCCAGCAGCTTTTCCCAACCGGGACCCGGGTTTACCTACGAGCAGTACTTC

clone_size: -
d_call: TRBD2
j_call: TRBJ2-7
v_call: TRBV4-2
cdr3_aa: CASSQSRGSGIYEQYF
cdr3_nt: TGTGCCAGCAGCCAATCCCGGGGTAGCGGGATCTACGAGCAGTACTTC

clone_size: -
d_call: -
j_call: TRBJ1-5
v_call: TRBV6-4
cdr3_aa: CASSPGERQPQHF
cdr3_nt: TGTGCCAGCAGTCCGGGGGAGAGACAGCCCCAGCATTTT

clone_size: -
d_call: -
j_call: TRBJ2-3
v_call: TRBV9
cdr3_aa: CASSVGRTSADTQYF
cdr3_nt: TGTGCCAGCAGCGTAGGGAGAACAAGCGCAGATACGCAGTATTTT

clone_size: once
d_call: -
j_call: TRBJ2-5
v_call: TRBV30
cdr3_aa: CAWSRNPKETQYF
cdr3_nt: TGTGCCTGGAGCCGCAACCCAAAAGAGACCCAGTACTTC

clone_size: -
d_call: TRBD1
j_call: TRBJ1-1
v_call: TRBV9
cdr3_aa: CASSATGVMNTEAFF
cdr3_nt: TGTGCCAGCAGCGCGACAGGGGTCATGAACACTGAAGCTTTCTTT

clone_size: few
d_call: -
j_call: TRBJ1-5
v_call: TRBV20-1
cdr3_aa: CSASSYDRGSF
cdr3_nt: TGCAGTGCTAGCTCTTACGACAGAGGGTCCTTT

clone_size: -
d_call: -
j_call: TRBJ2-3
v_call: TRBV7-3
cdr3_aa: CASSNGKGRSTDTQYF
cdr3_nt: TGTGCCAGCAGCAATGGGAAGGGGAGAAGCACAGATACGCAGTATTTT

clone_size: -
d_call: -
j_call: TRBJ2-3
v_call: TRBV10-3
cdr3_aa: CAISESQATDTQYF
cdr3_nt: TGTGCCATCAGTGAGTCCCAGGCCACAGATACGCAGTATTTT

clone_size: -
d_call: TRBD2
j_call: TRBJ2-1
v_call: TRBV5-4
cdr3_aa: CASSSGLAGGEQFF
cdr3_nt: TGTGCCAGCAGCTCCGGACTAGCGGGTGGTGAGCAGTTCTTC